This T cell receptor beta chain was sequenced for a study of blood T cell repertoires in COVID-19. The overall study: The samples span acute and convalescent COVID-19 from the United States, Italy and Spain. PBMCs, B-cell-depleted T cells, or T cells provided the cDNA or gDNA that made up the material.

Here immunoSEQ multiplex PCR was the method, and the copy in TCRdb shows in-frame clones only, minus some. The profile shows around 100,000 clones, approximately 87% of them singletons. This CDR3 is 14 amino acids long. V was clipped by 9 bases and J by 1 base, with 15 bases between them. Looked up from germline, CDR1 is LNHDA and CDR2 is SQIVND (reference sequence). Material: peripheral blood. The receptor was isolated from a human donor with acute or convalescent COVID-19. The donor label of this sample is uncertain. The rearrangement uses TRBV19 and TRBJ1-1, with D tentatively TRBD1 (5 bases). In DNA form, the CDR3 reads TGTGCCAGCCGCTTGGGGCTGGAGAACACTGAAGCTTTCTTT. Translation gives CASRLGLENTEAFF.